Listed here are 7 T cell receptor beta chains from one sample, sequenced in a study of OX40 agonist ivuxolimab in advanced cancers. Measured with immunoSEQ multiplex PCR; TCRdb has only the in-frame clones, and not every one. The table lists around 110,000 clones, around 95% of them singletons. The specimen comprised CD4+ or CD8+ T cells sorted from blood, sampled in a trial of the OX40 agonist ivuxolimab. Receptor source: an adult with an advanced solid tumor such as melanoma, head and neck, liver or kidney cancer.

This chain uses TRBV7-6 with TRBJ2-2; no clear D gene. The germline V gene encodes CDR1 SGHVS and CDR2 FNYEAQ. The length of the CDR3 is 13 residues. Trimming took 5 bases from V and 4 from J, leaving 8 bases between them. CDR3 sequence (DNA): TGTGCCAGCAGCCCCGGTCCCACCGGGGAGCTGTTTTTT. The encoded protein is CASSPGPTGELFF.

The CDR3 DNA follows: TGTGCCAGCTCGGAGGCGGGGTATGATGGCTACACCTTC. Amino acids: CASSEAGYDGYTF. This chain joins TRBV25-1 and TRBJ1-2, with D unclear. The V gene's germline CDR1 is MGHDK and CDR2 SYGVNS. With 8 bases removed from V and 6 bases from J, the gap between germline ends came to 16 bases. CDR3 length: 13 residues.

The chain couples TRBV29-1 to TRBJ1-2; D is unclear. Germline values: CDR1 SQVTM, CDR2 ANQGSEA. CDR3 length: 14 amino acids. Trimming cost V 2 bases and J 1 base, with 11 bases left between them. The CDR3 DNA is TGCAGCGTTGAATCGACACTCAATAACTATGGCTACACCTTC. Protein product: CSVESTLNNYGYTF.

V and J are TRBV19 and TRBJ1-5, with D possibly matching TRBD1 (6 bases). Germline CDR1 reads LNHDA; CDR2 reads SQIVND (reference sequence). The CDR3 spans 15 residues. V lost 5 bases, J lost 7 bases, and 18 bases lay in between. DNA for the CDR3: TGTGCCAGTAGTTCAAACCAGGGGTCCGCGCAGCCCCAGCATTTT. Its protein is CASSSNQGSAQPQHF.

The chain uses TRBV9 and TRBJ1-5; TRBD1 is a possible D gene (5 bases). This CDR3 is built from 15 residues. Germline CDR1 is SGDLS and CDR2 is YYNGEE. Trimming cost V 4 bases and J 5 bases, with 16 bases left between them. The CDR3 sequence: CASSRTGEHYQPQHF. The CDR3 region has the DNA TGTGCCAGCAGCCGAACGGGGGAGCACTATCAGCCCCAGCATTTT.

This chain joins TRBV7-3 and TRBJ2-1, with D possibly being TRBD2 (6 bases). The germline V gene encodes CDR1 SGHTA and CDR2 FQGTGA. V was clipped by 4 bases and J by 6 bases, with 16 bases between them. This CDR3 spans 15 amino acids. CDR3 in amino acids: CASSSQGGGSNEQFF. CDR3 nucleotides: TGTGCCAGCAGCTCCCAGGGTGGGGGGTCCAATGAGCAGTTCTTC.

The chain links TRBV6-6 to TRBJ1-2, with a weak D call TRBD1 (5 bases). This CDR3 is built from 13 residues. V shed 10 bases and J shed 8 bases, with 20 bases lying between them. The germline CDR1 and CDR2 sequences are MNHNY and SVGAGI (reference sequence). CDR3 sequence: CATYRDGDLGYTF. CDR3 in DNA: TGTGCCACCTACCGGGACGGTGACTTAGGCTACACCTTC.